This passage covers 6 T cell receptor beta chains from one sample sequenced in a study of blood T cell repertoires in COVID-19. Profiled with immunoSEQ multiplex PCR; TCRdb holds only in-frame clones, not every one. Of about 75,000 clones listed, 70% to 80% were seen once; the top ten hold less than 5.5%. Sequencing used peripheral blood. The receptors come from an elderly woman with active or convalescent COVID-19.

V gene TRBV10-3 combines with J gene TRBJ1-2, with a possible D match to TRBD1 (6 bases). Trimming took 3 bases from V and 1 from J, leaving 15 bases between them. Germline V gene data show CDR1 as ENHRY and CDR2 as SYGVKD. CDR3 length: 16 residues. CDR3 DNA sequence: TGTGCCATCAGTGACGGGGGGGCCTACCGTAACTATGGCTACACCTTC. This codes for CAISDGGAYRNYGYTF.

The chain combines TRBV27 with TRBJ2-3; D unresolved. Per germline, CDR1 MNHEY and CDR2 SMNVEV (reference sequence). The CDR3 contains 13 residues. The ends were cut back, 0 bases at V and 1 base at J, with 2 bases in the middle. The CDR3 nucleotides read TGTGCCAGCAGTTTATCCGGCACAGATACGCAGTATTTT. Encoded protein: CASSLSGTDTQYF.

The J gene is TRBJ2-1, the V gene TRBV4-1; TRBD2 agrees at 9 bases. Germline values: CDR1 MGHRA, CDR2 YSYEKL. The ends lost 0 bases at V and 8 bases at J; junction bases unmatched: 8. CDR3 size: 16 residues. The CDR3 loop reads CASSQEDLAGIDEQFF. CDR3 bases: TGCGCCAGCAGCCAAGAAGACCTAGCGGGGATCGATGAGCAGTTCTTC.

The chain joins TRBV11-3 to TRBJ2-1, with unresolved D. V shed 0 bases and J shed 4 bases, with 7 bases lying between them. The CDR3 has 14 amino acids. CDR1 and CDR2 (germline): SGHNT, YENEEA. CDR3 DNA sequence: TGTGCCAGCAGCTTAGATCAGGCATACAATGAGCAGTTCTTC. Translated, it gives CASSLDQAYNEQFF.

The V call is TRBV5-4, the J call TRBJ1-3; weak D call: TRBD1 (5 bases). Germline CDR1 SGHNT, CDR2 YYREEE (reference sequence). V lost 4 bases and J 10 bases, leaving 12 bases between the germline ends. The CDR3 has 12 residues. The CDR3 is CASSMRGGTIYF. CDR3 nucleotides: TGTGCCAGCAGCATGCGGGGGGGGACCATATATTTT.

The genes are TRBV28 and TRBJ1-6; D perhaps matches TRBD1 (6 bases). V lost 5 bases, J lost 5 bases, and 10 bases lay in between. In germline, CDR1 is MDHEN, CDR2 SYDVKM. The CDR3 spans 14 residues. CDR3 sequence (DNA): TGTGCCAGCAGTGACGGACAGCATAATTCACCCCTCCACTTT. Protein: CASSDGQHNSPLHF. Supplemented by reference TRBV28 and TRBJ1-6, the full variable domain reads DVKVTQSSRYLVKRTGEKVFLECVQDMDHENMFWYRQDPGLGLRLIYFSYDVKMKEKGDIPEGYSVSREKKERFSLILESASTNQTSMYLCASSDGQHNSPLHFGNGTRLTVT.